This is a list of T cell receptor beta chains from one sample in a study of brain T cells in children with intractable seizures. Sequencing was performed with immunoSEQ multiplex PCR; in TCRdb, only in-frame clones are kept and a portion is missing. The sample consists of tens of thousands of clones, under 95% of them appearing once. The material was peripheral blood, obtained at surgery. These receptors all stem from a girl aged 2-10 years with Rasmussen encephalitis and intractable seizures. Each CDR3 is given without its conserved first and last residue.

>11|TRBJ2-3|TRBV18
ASSPTDTDTQY
>13|TRBJ1-3|TRBV10-2
ASSEFIFSGNTIY
>13|TRBJ2-6|TRBV11-3
ASSLTGFGANVLT
>12|TRBJ1-4|TRBV5-4
ASSLGLSGGKLF
>12|TRBJ1-1|TRBV5-1
ASSSTGANTEAF
>14|TRBJ1-6|TRBV28
ASSYPAGTGNSPLH
>15|TRBJ2-5|TRBV14
ASSQDQDWRGGGTQY
>10|TRBJ1-6|TRBV28
ASTPGNSPLH
>12|TRBJ1-4|TRBV28
ASSFQGVNEKLF
>12|TRBJ1-3|TRBV4-1
ASSQVSSGNTIY
>11|TRBJ2-7|TRBV5-6
ASSWTYSYEQY
>12|TRBJ2-1|TRBV7-2
ASSLRARSNEQF
>12|TRBJ2-2|TRBV6-5
ASLGTSGTRELF
>14|TRBJ2-3|TRBV7-9
ASSQDRRGGTDTQY
>15|TRBJ1-5|TRBV2
ASTILQGELSNQPQH